This entry lists 17 T cell receptor beta chains sequenced from one sample in a study of blood T cell repertoires in COVID-19. The assay was immunoSEQ multiplex PCR, and TCRdb's table has in-frame clones only and misses some. This sample has tens of thousands of clones; 89% occur once, and the top ten carry approximately 30%. The material sequenced was peripheral blood. These receptors originate from a man older than 75 with acute or convalescent COVID-19.

The rearrangement joins TRBV28 to TRBJ2-1, with D perhaps matching TRBD2 (5 bases). Per germline, CDR1 MDHEN and CDR2 SYDVKM. V shed 5 bases and J shed 2 bases, with 16 bases lying between them. The CDR3 consists of 16 residues. CDR3 region: CASSPPREGTYNEQFF. CDR3 nucleotide sequence: TGTGCCAGCAGTCCCCCGAGGGAAGGCACCTACAATGAGCAGTTCTTC.

The gene calls are TRBV30 and TRBJ1-1; no clear D. The CDR3 sequence is 12 residues long. Looked up from germline, CDR1 is GTSNPN and CDR2 is SVGIG (reference sequence). V dropped 2 bases and J dropped 4 bases, with 8 bases sitting between them. CDR3 residues: CAWSRGRTEAFF. The CDR3 DNA sequence: TGTGCCTGGAGTCGAGGGCGCACTGAAGCTTTCTTT.

The chain couples TRBV6-5 to TRBJ1-4; D gene ambiguous. The V gene's germline CDR1 is MNHEY and CDR2 SVGAGI. The CDR3 spans 14 residues. Trimming stripped 4 bases from V and 8 bases from J, with 14 bases between. CDR3 DNA sequence: TGTGCCAGCAGTTTTTGGGGAGTCAGAGAAAAACTGTTTTTT. The encoded protein is CASSFWGVREKLFF.

This clone showed up just a few times. The chain links TRBV3-1 (or the pseudogene TRBV3-2) to TRBJ1-4, with D maybe TRBD1 (5 bases). Trimming shortened V by 4 bases and J by 7 bases, and 13 bases separated the two germline ends. The CDR3 has 14 amino acids. CDR1 LGHDT and CDR2 YNNKEL come from the germline V gene (reference sequence). The CDR3 is CASSLRQWSEKLFF. CDR3 sequence (DNA): TGTGCCAGCAGCCTTAGACAGTGGTCTGAAAAACTGTTTTTT.

The chain joins TRBV27 to TRBJ2-3; TRBD2 matches at 12 bases. The germline V gene encodes CDR1 MNHEY and CDR2 SMNVEV (reference sequence). The CDR3 covers 15 residues. With V trimmed by 8 bases and J by 4 bases, 7 bases remained unmatched. The DNA of the CDR3 is TGTGCCAGCGCCGTGACTAGCGGGAGCTCAGATACGCAGTATTTT. This gives the protein CASAVTSGSSDTQYF.

V gene TRBV2 combines with J gene TRBJ1-4; TRBD1 might be the D (6 bases). V was trimmed by 6 bases and J by 7 bases, leaving 18 bases between them. Germline CDR1 and CDR2: SNHLY and FYNNEI. This CDR3 is 15 amino acids long. The CDR3 DNA is TGTGCCAGCAGACAACTAGGGGGTTGGAGTGAAAAACTGTTTTTT. Translating it yields CASRQLGGWSEKLFF. Complete variable domain (other parts from reference TRBV2 and TRBJ1-4): EPEVTQTPSHQVTQMGQEVILRCVPISNHLYFYWYRQILGQKVEFLVSFYNNEISEKSEIFDDQFSVERPDGSNFTLKIRSTKLEDSAMYFCASRQLGGWSEKLFFGSGTQLSVL.

The rearrangement links TRBV3-1 (or the pseudogene TRBV3-2) to TRBJ2-2; possible D gene TRBD2, 6 bases. V lost 1 base and J 1 base, leaving 10 bases between the germline ends. Germline CDR1 reads LGHDT; CDR2 reads YNNKEL (reference sequence). CDR3 length: 16 amino acids. For the CDR3, the DNA is TGTGCCAGCAGCCAAGCCGGGGGATTGAACACCGGGGAGCTGTTTTTT. Translation: CASSQAGGLNTGELFF.

The V gene is TRBV5-1, the J gene TRBJ2-2, with D tentatively TRBD2 (6 bases). Trimming cost V 0 bases and J 3 bases, with 9 bases left between them. CDR1 and CDR2 (germline): SGHRS, YFSETQ. CDR3 length equals 15 residues. The CDR3 sequence: CASSLAPGDTGELFF. The CDR3 nucleotides are TGCGCCAGCAGCTTGGCACCGGGGGACACCGGGGAGCTGTTTTTT.

In its sample, this clone was seen once. The J gene is TRBJ2-6, the V gene TRBV6-5; D not resolved. The CDR3 sequence is 14 residues long. The V gene lost 6 bases and the J gene lost 0 bases, with 6 bases spanning the gap. Germline V gene sequence: CDR1 MNHEY, CDR2 SVGAGI. The CDR3 loop is CASSKSSGANVLTF. CDR3 nucleotide sequence: TGTGCCAGCAGCAAGAGCTCTGGGGCCAACGTCCTGACTTTC.

Written as DNA, the CDR3 is TGTGCCAGCAGAAACAAGGGCATCCGGAGGACTGAAGCTTTCTTT. It is translated as CASRNKGIRRTEAFF. The rearrangement joins TRBV6-5 to TRBJ1-1; D remains ambiguous. There are 15 residues in the CDR3. Germline V CDR1 and CDR2: MNHEY, SVGAGI. V lost 6 bases to trimming and J lost 5 bases, with 19 bases between them.

V is TRBV11-3 and J is TRBJ2-3; 10 positions agree with TRBD2. Germline V gene lookup returns CDR1 SGHNT and CDR2 YENEEA. Trimming removed 4 bases from V and 4 bases from J; junction bases left unmatched: 5. The CDR3 loop spans 15 amino acids. CDR3 nucleotide sequence: TGTGCCAGCAGCTCGAGCGGGAGGGACTCAGATACGCAGTATTTT. Translation: CASSSSGRDSDTQYF.

The rearrangement joins TRBV6-1 to TRBJ1-6; 8 nucleotides agree with TRBD1. J lost 7 bases, V lost 4 bases, and 12 bases had no gene match. The CDR3 length is 17 residues. Looked up from germline, CDR1 is MNHNS and CDR2 is SASEGT. CDR3 nucleotides: TGTGCCAGCAGTGGGACCGGGACAGGAAGGGAGAATTCACCCCTCCACTTT. Amino acid sequence: CASSGTGTGRENSPLHF.

The V and J genes are TRBV11-2 and TRBJ2-3; TRBD1 matches at 7 bases. The junction had 12 bases not matched to a gene; V was cut back by 3 bases and J by 3 bases. The germline V gene has CDR1 SGHAT and CDR2 FQNNGV. The CDR3 runs 17 residues. The CDR3 loop is CASSFRQGRGPTDTQYF. The CDR3 region has the DNA TGTGCCAGCAGCTTTAGACAGGGTCGTGGCCCTACAGATACGCAGTATTTT. The full variable domain, in which reference TRBV11-2 and TRBJ2-3 provide the parts outside the CDR3, is EAGVAQSPRYKIIEKRQSVAFWCNPISGHATLYWYQQILGQGPKLLIQFQNNGVVDDSQLPKDRFSAERLKGVDSTLKIQPAKLEDSAVYLCASSFRQGRGPTDTQYFGPGTRLTVL.

V and J are TRBV6-6 and TRBJ1-5, with TRBD1 identical over 8 bases. V lost 9 bases and J lost 6; bases outside the gene matches: 7. This CDR3 spans 13 amino acids. Germline V gene lookup returns CDR1 MNHNY and CDR2 SVGAGI (reference sequence). The CDR3 sequence: CASWTGWTQPQHF. The DNA for the CDR3 is TGTGCCAGTTGGACAGGGTGGACTCAGCCCCAGCATTTT.

The chain has TRBV6-1 and TRBJ1-1; D remains ambiguous. The CDR3 is made up of 13 amino acids. CDR1 and CDR2 from the germline V gene are MNHNS and SASEGT. V was pared by 3 bases and J by 6 bases, with 11 bases between. The CDR3 loop reads CASSDTLTAEAFF. The CDR3 bases are TGTGCCAGCAGTGATACCCTTACGGCTGAAGCTTTCTTT.

The CDR3 here is CASSMISYGYTF. In DNA form, the CDR3 reads TGTGCCAGCAGCATGATCAGCTATGGCTACACCTTC. The chain uses TRBV12-3 or TRBV12-4 and TRBJ1-2, with no clear D. Trimming removed 6 bases from V and 4 bases from J, with 9 bases in between. The CDR3 covers 12 residues.

The chain employs TRBV24-1 and TRBJ2-7, with 7 bases that match TRBD1. V was pared by 3 bases and J by 4 bases, with 8 bases of the junction left unmatched. This CDR3 region has 15 residues. The germline gives CDR1 KGHDR, CDR2 SFDVKD. CDR3 loop: CATSDPRQGDYEQYF. CDR3 coding DNA: TGTGCCACCAGTGATCCGAGACAGGGTGATTACGAGCAGTACTTC.